Listed below are T cell receptor beta chains from one sample, sequenced in a study of control samples from healthy donors and cancer patients. Using immunoSEQ multiplex PCR, the repertoire was profiled, and TCRdb retains in-frame clones only, with some absent. The repertoire includes 63,000 or so clones, around 90% of them detected once, and around 5.1% sits in the top ten. Material for sequencing was PBMCs. These receptors all come from a man aged 55 to 69 with colorectal cancer. CDR3s include the opening cysteine and the closing phenylalanine or tryptophan. The D gene is left open where the match is weak. Expanded clones get a size class; other rows say once, few or many, or leave the size out.

cdr3_aa cdr3_nt d_call j_call v_call clone_size
CASSLDIYEQYF TGTGCCAGCAGCTTAGATATTTACGAGCAGTACTTC . TRBJ2-7 TRBV11-2 .
CASSFPGTDSGNTIYF TGTGCCAGCAGCTTCCCCGGGACGGACTCTGGAAACACCATATATTTT . TRBJ1-3 TRBV7-2 .
CAWSTPYGVGETQYF TGTGCCTGGAGTACCCCTTATGGGGTGGGAGAGACCCAGTACTTC . TRBJ2-5 TRBV30 .
CASSSDGGSNSPLHF TGTGCCAGCAGCTCCGACGGGGGATCTAATTCACCCCTCCACTTT . TRBJ1-6 TRBV7-9 .
CASSLRQDQETQYF TGTGCCAGCAGCCTCCGACAGGATCAAGAGACCCAGTACTTC . TRBJ2-5 TRBV5-4 .
CASSLRGVGNQPQHF TGTGCCAGCAGCTTAAGGGGGGTCGGCAATCAGCCCCAGCATTTT . TRBJ1-5 TRBV13 .
CASSLAATSHYGYTF TGTGCCAGCAGCTTGGCCGCGACATCGCACTATGGCTACACCTTC . TRBJ1-2 TRBV5-5 .
CASRAVGTYEQYF TGTGCCAGTCGGGCCGTAGGGACCTACGAGCAGTACTTC . TRBJ2-7 TRBV27 .
CASSLDGNTIYF TGCGCCAGCAGCTTGGACGGAAACACCATATATTTT . TRBJ1-3 TRBV5-1 .
CASSQGRVAGANVLTF TGTGCCAGCAGCCAAGGCAGGGTCGCTGGGGCCAACGTCCTGACTTTC . TRBJ2-6 TRBV3-1/TRBV3-2 .
CASSESPSGEAFF TGTGCCAGCAGTGAATCTCCGTCGGGTGAAGCTTTCTTT . TRBJ1-1 TRBV25-1 .
CASSLPGQGALSPYGYTF TGTGCCAGTTCGCTTCCGGGACAGGGGGCCCTAAGCCCCTATGGCTACACCTTC TRBD1 TRBJ1-2 TRBV5-6 .
CASSIQGAVGANVLTF TGTGCCAGTAGTATACAGGGGGCGGTTGGGGCCAACGTCCTGACTTTC TRBD1 TRBJ2-6 TRBV19 .
CASSDSTGTGGPRGTGELFF TGTGCCAGCAGTGATTCTACCGGGACAGGGGGCCCGCGTGGCACCGGGGAGCTGTTTTTT TRBD1 TRBJ2-2 TRBV6-1 .
CASSLEVGETYEQYF TGTGCCAGCAGCTTAGAGGTCGGAGAGACCTACGAGCAGTACTTC . TRBJ2-7 TRBV11-2 .
CASSIAAAYNSPLHF TGTGCCAGTAGTATTGCCGCCGCGTATAATTCACCCCTCCACTTT . TRBJ1-6 TRBV19 .
CASSAGTNYGYTF TGCGCCAGCAGTGCCGGGACAAATTATGGCTACACCTTC . TRBJ1-2 TRBV10-1 .
CASRGGIQETQYF TGTGCCAGTAGGGGCGGGATCCAAGAGACCCAGTACTTC . TRBJ2-5 TRBV19 once
CASNWDGSTDTQYF TGTGCCAGCAACTGGGACGGAAGCACAGATACGCAGTATTTT . TRBJ2-3 TRBV9 .
CASSLGGQGSQPQHF TGTGCCAGCAGCTTAGGGGGGCAGGGGAGTCAGCCCCAGCATTTT . TRBJ1-5 TRBV7-2 .
CATTTLGFEKLFF TGCGCCACGACGACCCTGGGGTTTGAAAAACTGTTTTTT . TRBJ1-4 TRBV4-1 .
CASSGRGVSGNTIYF TGTGCCAGCAGCGGGAGGGGAGTCTCTGGAAACACCATATATTTT . TRBJ1-3 TRBV9 .
CASSGNHNTEAFF TGTGCCAGCAGCGGAAACCACAACACTGAAGCTTTCTTT . TRBJ1-1 TRBV5-5 .
CAWSKGIYEQYF TGTGCCTGGAGTAAAGGAATTTACGAGCAGTACTTC . TRBJ2-7 TRBV30 .
CASSPRTGLLSNQPQHF TGTGCCAGCAGCCCGCGGACAGGGTTATTGAGCAATCAGCCCCAGCATTTT TRBD1 TRBJ1-5 TRBV7-8 once
CASSVGPGDTQYF TGTGCCAGCAGCGTAGGTCCGGGAGATACGCAGTATTTT . TRBJ2-3 TRBV9 .
CASSRDSGLGHNEQFF TGTGCCAGCAGCCGAGATAGTGGACTGGGGCACAATGAGCAGTTCTTC . TRBJ2-1 TRBV4-2 .
CASSFSGGDVGELFF TGTGCCAGCAGCTTTAGCGGGGGGGACGTCGGGGAGCTGTTTTTT TRBD2 TRBJ2-2 TRBV7-9 .
CARSSDGGQGICLQYF TGTGCCAGAAGCTCCGATGGGGGACAGGGTATCTGTTTGCAGTATTTT TRBD1 TRBJ2-3 TRBV5-3 .
CASSVLSTYNEQFF TGTGCCAGCAGTGTCTTGTCGACCTACAATGAGCAGTTCTTC . TRBJ2-1 TRBV25-1 .
CASSLFWTQGNTEAFF TGTGCCAGCAGCTTATTCTGGACTCAGGGGAACACTGAAGCTTTCTTT . TRBJ1-1 TRBV7-8 .
CASRPAQGTTNEKLFF TGCGCCAGCAGGCCGGCACAGGGGACAACTAATGAAAAACTGTTTTTT TRBD1 TRBJ1-4 TRBV5-1 .
CASRDGTYNEQFF TGTGCCAGCAGGGACGGAACCTACAATGAGCAGTTCTTC . TRBJ2-1 TRBV28 once
CASRRTGELFF TGTGCCAGCAGACGGACCGGGGAGCTGTTTTTT . TRBJ2-2 TRBV12-3/TRBV12-4 .
CASSWQPGRRSYNEQFF TGTGCCAGCAGCTGGCAGCCGGGACGTCGATCCTACAATGAGCAGTTCTTC . TRBJ2-1 TRBV7-8 .
CATSDLDGTQPQHF TGTGCCACCAGTGACTTGGACGGGACTCAGCCCCAGCATTTT . TRBJ1-5 TRBV24-1 once
CASSAGQGIPYGYTF TGTGCCAGCAGTGCCGGACAGGGAATACCCTATGGCTACACCTTC TRBD1 TRBJ1-2 TRBV25-1 .
CASSLPGSGTGELFF TGCGCCAGCAGCTTGCCCGGGAGCGGGACCGGGGAGCTGTTTTTT . TRBJ2-2 TRBV5-1 once
CASSSPPEQETQYF TGTGCCAGCAGCTCCCCCCCGGAGCAAGAGACCCAGTACTTC . TRBJ2-5 TRBV11-1 .
CASSLAVGGPGEQYF TGTGCCAGCAGCTTAGCGGTGGGCGGCCCGGGAGAGCAGTACTTC . TRBJ2-7 TRBV7-7 few
CASSVGFNEQFF TGTGCCAGCAGCGTCGGGTTCAATGAGCAGTTCTTC . TRBJ2-1 TRBV6-1 .
CASSYPVLAGGNTGELFF TGTGCCAGCAGCTACCCAGTGCTAGCGGGGGGCAACACCGGGGAGCTGTTTTTT TRBD2 TRBJ2-2 TRBV5-8 once
CASSLAVNTEAFF TGCGCCAGCAGCTTGGCCGTTAACACTGAAGCTTTCTTT . TRBJ1-1 TRBV5-1 .
CATLESSGANVLTF TGTGCCACCCTAGAGAGCTCTGGGGCCAACGTCCTGACTTTC . TRBJ2-6 TRBV2 .
CASIGRDLYPTDTQYF TGTGCCAGCATCGGGAGGGACCTATACCCCACAGATACGCAGTATTTT TRBD2 TRBJ2-3 TRBV7-2 .
CAWRLPGSGGMKQYF TGTGCCTGGAGGCTCCCGGGTAGCGGGGGGATGAAGCAGTACTTC TRBD2 TRBJ2-7 TRBV30 .
CASSLVAGNYGYTF TGCGCCAGCAGCTTGGTTGCAGGGAACTATGGCTACACCTTC . TRBJ1-2 TRBV5-1 .
CASSTPDSYGSEAFF TGTGCCAGCAGTACCCCGGACTCCTACGGGTCTGAAGCTTTCTTT . TRBJ1-1 TRBV6-2/TRBV6-3 .
CASTDSVYEQYF TGTGCCAGCACCGATAGCGTCTACGAGCAGTACTTC . TRBJ2-7 TRBV2 .
CASSHGTGPRNTEAFF TGTGCCAGCAGCCACGGGACAGGGCCACGGAACACTGAAGCTTTCTTT TRBD1 TRBJ1-1 TRBV7-9 .
CASSSLVSRGGNEQFF TGTGCCAGCAGCTCGTTAGTTTCTAGGGGGGGGAATGAGCAGTTCTTC . TRBJ2-1 TRBV7-2 .
CASSQSTSGGFYEQFF TGCGCCAGCAGCCAGTCTACTAGCGGGGGGTTCTATGAGCAGTTCTTC TRBD2 TRBJ2-1 TRBV4-1 .
CASSQESTSGYGYTF TGTGCCAGCAGCCAAGAGAGCACCTCGGGCTATGGCTACACCTTC . TRBJ1-2 TRBV4-2 .
CASSQGSWTGGAGYTF TGCGCCAGCAGCCAAGGAAGTTGGACAGGGGGCGCAGGCTACACCTTC TRBD1 TRBJ1-2 TRBV4-1 .
CASSPVGTYEQYF TGTGCCAGTAGCCCAGTTGGGACCTACGAGCAGTACTTC . TRBJ2-7 TRBV19 once
CASSQGTSGGNYEQYF TGCGCCAGCAGCCAAGGGACTAGCGGGGGGAACTACGAGCAGTACTTC TRBD2 TRBJ2-7 TRBV4-1 once
CASSQGLVTSDTQYF TGCGCCAGCAGCCAGGGACTAGTCACCTCAGATACGCAGTATTTT TRBD2 TRBJ2-3 TRBV4-1 .
CASSKGVNYNEQFF TGTGCCAGCAGCAAGGGGGTAAACTACAATGAGCAGTTCTTC . TRBJ2-1 TRBV13 .